The entry below describes one T cell receptor (beta chain). This clone was counted a few times. Its binding antigen is unknown. No base quality values were provided; no much bigger clone lies one nucleotide off. This sample is part of a study of blood T cell repertoires in COVID-19 (TCRdb year 2020). Regarding the study in general: Collaborator samples came from the United States, Italy and Spain and covered acute and convalescent phases of COVID-19. The prospective study material was composed of cDNA or gDNA derived from T cells, B-cell-depleted T cells, or PBMCs. The dataset comprised deeply sampled blood TCRbeta repertoires from subjects exposed to, actively infected with, or recovered from COVID-19. The repertoires were made available in a free public database intended to serve as a resource for research on the immune response to SARS-CoV-2. The samples were drawn from two sources: the first 160 participants of the ongoing ImmuneRACE study, and 1,000 to 1,500 subjects contributed by 6 global collaborators. Nearly every sample came with metadata listing a de-identified subject ID, COVID-19 status, age in years and sex. Where available, HLA class I and class II types were taken from metadata supplied by the sample provider and were not determined by assay-based typing.

The investigation overall reported the following: The quantity of clinical and demographic metadata differed by source and by participant and was supplied without curation.

The immunoSEQ Assay, a bias-controlled multiplex PCR, was used to amplify TCRbeta CDR3 regions from genomic DNA. As for the original processing: Nucleated cell counts per sample were estimated from amplification of reference gene primers within the assay. Sequence reads were collapsed and filtered to measure the absolute abundance of every unique TCRbeta CDR3 rearrangement. For each sample, productive Simpson clonality was calculated as the square root of Simpson's diversity index across productive rearrangements. TCRdb carries this immuneACCESS record with in-frame sequences only. Its versions omit some clonotypes, under half of them owing to an unresolved V gene in the studies checked, with the rest unexplained. D and trimming were read from the DNA, whereas the V and J calls and clone size are those reported in that table. Within this sample are around 250,000 clones, with about 91% of them counted one time only. The ten most abundant clones make up 0.95% to 1.5% of the sample.

In the prospective study, participants were about 18 to 100 years old, resided in about two dozen geographic areas of the United States, and were enrolled through a virtual design. In the prospective study, cohorts were assigned on the basis of participant-reported clinical history obtained from a screening survey and a study questionnaire. In the prospective study, mobile phlebotomists collected whole blood, serum and a nasopharyngeal or oropharyngeal swab from each participant. Participants in the prospective study had the option to provide additional blood draws and questionnaires over a 2-month period. Before DNA extraction, prospective study blood samples were shipped either frozen or at room temperature. The CDR3 measures 15 amino acids from cysteine to phenylalanine. This entry keeps only the CDR3 DNA: 45 bases, framed from base 1. CDR1 and CDR2 are read off the germline V gene as SGHRS and YFSETQ. V and J are truncated by 0 bases and 0 bases respectively, leaving an intervening sequence of 7 bases.

The sample consisted of PBMCs or T cells enriched from blood (not recorded which). This sequence uses TRBV5-1 and TRBJ1-3; TRBD1 is possibly the D segment (5 matching bases). This receptor was identified in a human donor in a cohort exposed to, infected with or recovered from COVID-19 (not recorded which). The donor label of this sample is uncertain. The nucleotide sequence is TGCGCCAGCAGCTTGGGCGACAGCTCTGGAAACACCATATATTTT. Translated, it reads CASSLGDSSGNTIYF.